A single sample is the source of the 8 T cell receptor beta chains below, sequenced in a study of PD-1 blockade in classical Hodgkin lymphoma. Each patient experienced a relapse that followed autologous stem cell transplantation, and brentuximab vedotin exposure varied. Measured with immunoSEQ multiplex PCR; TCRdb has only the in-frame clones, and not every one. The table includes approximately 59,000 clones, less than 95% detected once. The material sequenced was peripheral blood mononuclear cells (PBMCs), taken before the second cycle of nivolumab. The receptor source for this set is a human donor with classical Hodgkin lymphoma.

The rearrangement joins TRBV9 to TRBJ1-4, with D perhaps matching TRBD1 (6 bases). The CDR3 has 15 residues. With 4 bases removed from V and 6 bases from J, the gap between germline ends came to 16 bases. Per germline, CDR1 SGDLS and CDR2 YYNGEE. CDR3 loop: CASSPLGDNYEKLFF. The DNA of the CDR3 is TGTGCCAGCAGCCCTCTTGGGGACAACTATGAAAAACTGTTTTTT. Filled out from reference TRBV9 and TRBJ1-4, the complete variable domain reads DSGVTQTPKHLITATGQRVTLRCSPRSGDLSVYWYQQSLDQGLQFLIQYYNGEERAKGNILERFSAQQFPDLHSELNLSSLELGDSALYFCASSPLGDNYEKLFFGSGTQLSVL.

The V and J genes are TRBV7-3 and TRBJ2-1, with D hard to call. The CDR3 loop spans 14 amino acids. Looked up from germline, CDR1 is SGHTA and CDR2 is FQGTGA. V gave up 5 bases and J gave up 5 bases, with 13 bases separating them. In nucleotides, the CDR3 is TGTGCCAGCAGCAATCCTAAAGGAAACAATGAGCAGTTCTTC. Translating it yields CASSNPKGNNEQFF.

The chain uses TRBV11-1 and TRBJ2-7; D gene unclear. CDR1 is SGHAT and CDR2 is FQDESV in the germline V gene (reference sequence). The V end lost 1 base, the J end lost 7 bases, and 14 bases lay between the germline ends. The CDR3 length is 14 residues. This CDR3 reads CASSLGAELLEQYF. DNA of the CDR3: TGTGCCAGCAGCTTAGGAGCAGAGCTGTTGGAGCAGTACTTC.

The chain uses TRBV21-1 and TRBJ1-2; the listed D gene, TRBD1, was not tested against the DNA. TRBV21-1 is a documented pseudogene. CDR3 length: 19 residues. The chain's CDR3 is CASSKKGQADSSANYGYTF. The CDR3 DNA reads TGTGCCAGCAGCAAAAAGGGACAGGCAGACTCGTCAGCTAACTATGGCTACACCTTC.

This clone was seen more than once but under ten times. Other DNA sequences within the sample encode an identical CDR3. CDR3: CASSYSGQGNEQFF. CDR3 DNA: TGTGCCAGCAGTTACTCGGGACAGGGCAATGAGCAGTTCTTC. V and J are TRBV6-5 and TRBJ2-1, with 9 bases matching TRBD1. Germline V lookup: CDR1 MNHEY, CDR2 SVGAGI. The CDR3 length is 14 residues. V was clipped by 0 bases and J by 6 bases; unmatched bases: 0.

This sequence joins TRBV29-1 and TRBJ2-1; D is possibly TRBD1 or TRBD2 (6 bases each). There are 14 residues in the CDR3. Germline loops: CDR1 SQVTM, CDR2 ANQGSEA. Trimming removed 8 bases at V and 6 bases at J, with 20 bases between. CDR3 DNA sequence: TGCAGCTCCAGGGGACTTCCGGAGGGCAATGAGCAGTTCTTC. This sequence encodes CSSRGLPEGNEQFF.

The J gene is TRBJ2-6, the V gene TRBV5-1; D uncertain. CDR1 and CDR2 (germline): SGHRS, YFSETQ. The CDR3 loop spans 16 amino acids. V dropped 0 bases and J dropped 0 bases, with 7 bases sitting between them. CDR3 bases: TGCGCCAGCAGCTTGGAGGCAGCCTCTGGGGCCAACGTCCTGACTTTC. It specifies CASSLEAASGANVLTF. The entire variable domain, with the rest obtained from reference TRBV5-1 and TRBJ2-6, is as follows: KAGVTQTPRYLIKTRGQQVTLSCSPISGHRSVSWYQQTPGQGLQFLFEYFSETQRNKGNFPGRFSGRQFSNSRSEMNVSTLELGDSALYLCASSLEAASGANVLTFGAGSRLTVL.

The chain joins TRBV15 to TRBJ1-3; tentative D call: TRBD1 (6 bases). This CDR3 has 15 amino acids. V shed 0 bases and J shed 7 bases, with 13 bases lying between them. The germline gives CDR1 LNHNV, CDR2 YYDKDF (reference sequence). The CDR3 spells CATSRDLGAGNTIYF. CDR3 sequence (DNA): TGTGCCACCAGCAGAGATTTGGGGGCGGGGAACACCATATATTTT.